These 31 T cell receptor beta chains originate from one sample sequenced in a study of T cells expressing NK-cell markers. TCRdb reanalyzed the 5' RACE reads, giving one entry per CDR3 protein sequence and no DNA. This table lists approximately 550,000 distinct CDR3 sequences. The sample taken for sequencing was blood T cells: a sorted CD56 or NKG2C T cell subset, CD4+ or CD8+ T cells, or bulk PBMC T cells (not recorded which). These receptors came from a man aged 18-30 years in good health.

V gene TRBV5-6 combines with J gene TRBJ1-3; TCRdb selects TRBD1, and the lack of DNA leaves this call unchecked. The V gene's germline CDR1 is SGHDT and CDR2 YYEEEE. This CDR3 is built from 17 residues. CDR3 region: CASSLFGQGASGNTIYF.

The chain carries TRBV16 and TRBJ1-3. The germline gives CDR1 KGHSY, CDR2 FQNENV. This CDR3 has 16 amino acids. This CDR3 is CASSQPGSVLGNTIYF.

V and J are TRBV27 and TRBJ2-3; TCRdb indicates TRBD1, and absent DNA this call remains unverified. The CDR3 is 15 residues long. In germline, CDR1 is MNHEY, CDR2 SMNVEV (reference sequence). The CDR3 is CASTISPGSTDTQYF.

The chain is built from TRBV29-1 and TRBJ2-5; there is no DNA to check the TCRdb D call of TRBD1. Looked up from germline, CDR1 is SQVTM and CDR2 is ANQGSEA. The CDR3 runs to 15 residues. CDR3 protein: CSARLGTGPQETQYF.

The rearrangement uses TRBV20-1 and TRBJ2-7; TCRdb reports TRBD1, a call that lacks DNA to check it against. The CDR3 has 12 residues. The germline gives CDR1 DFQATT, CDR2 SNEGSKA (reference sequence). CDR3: CSMGTQNYEQYF.

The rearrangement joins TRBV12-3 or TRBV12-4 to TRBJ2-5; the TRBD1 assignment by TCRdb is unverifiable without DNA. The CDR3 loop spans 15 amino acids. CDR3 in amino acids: CASSRPPPPQETQYF.

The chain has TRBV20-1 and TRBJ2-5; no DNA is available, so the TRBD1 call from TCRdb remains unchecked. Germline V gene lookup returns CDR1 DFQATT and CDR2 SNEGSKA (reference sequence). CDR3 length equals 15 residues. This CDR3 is CSARQNTGGRETQYF.

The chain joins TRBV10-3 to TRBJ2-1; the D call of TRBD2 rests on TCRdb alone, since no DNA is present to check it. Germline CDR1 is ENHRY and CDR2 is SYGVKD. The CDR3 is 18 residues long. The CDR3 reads CAISKTSGTTPGGNEQFF.

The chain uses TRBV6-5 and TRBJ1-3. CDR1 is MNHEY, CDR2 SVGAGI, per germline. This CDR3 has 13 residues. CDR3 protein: CASSYDLGNTIYF.

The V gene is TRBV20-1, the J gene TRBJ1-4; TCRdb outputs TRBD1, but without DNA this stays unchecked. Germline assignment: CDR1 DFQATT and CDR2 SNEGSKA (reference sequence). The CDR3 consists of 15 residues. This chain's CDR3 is CSASMGQATNEKLFF.

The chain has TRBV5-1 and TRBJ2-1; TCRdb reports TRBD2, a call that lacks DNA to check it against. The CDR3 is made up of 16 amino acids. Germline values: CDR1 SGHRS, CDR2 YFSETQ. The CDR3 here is CASSLYERERYSEQFF.

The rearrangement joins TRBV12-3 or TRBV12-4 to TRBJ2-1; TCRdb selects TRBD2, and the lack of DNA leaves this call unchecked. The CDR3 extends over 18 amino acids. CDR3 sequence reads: CASSLLAPTSWNYNEQFF.

CDR3 residues: CASSKTIMNTEAFF. V is TRBV12-3 or TRBV12-4 and J is TRBJ1-1. The CDR3 extends over 14 amino acids.

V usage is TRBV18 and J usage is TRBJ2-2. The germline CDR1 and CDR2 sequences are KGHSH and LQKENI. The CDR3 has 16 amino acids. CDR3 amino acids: CASSSGVGPNTGELFF.

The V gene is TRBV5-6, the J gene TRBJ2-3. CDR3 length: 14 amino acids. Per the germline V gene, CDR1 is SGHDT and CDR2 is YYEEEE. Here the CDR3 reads CASSWAGNTDTQYF.

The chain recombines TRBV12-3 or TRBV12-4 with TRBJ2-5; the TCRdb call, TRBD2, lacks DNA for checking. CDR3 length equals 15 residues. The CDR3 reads CASSRGLAGGETQYF.

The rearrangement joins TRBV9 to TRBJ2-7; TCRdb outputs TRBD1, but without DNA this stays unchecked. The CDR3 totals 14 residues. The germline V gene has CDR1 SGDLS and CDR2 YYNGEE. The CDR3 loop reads CASSPGTNPNEQYF.

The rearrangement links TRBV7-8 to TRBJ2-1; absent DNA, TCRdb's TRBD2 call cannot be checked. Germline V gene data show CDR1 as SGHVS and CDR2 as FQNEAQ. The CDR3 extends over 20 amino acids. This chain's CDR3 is CASARRRLAGVVGSYNEQFF. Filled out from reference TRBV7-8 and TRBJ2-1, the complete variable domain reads GAGVSQSPRYKVAKRGQDVALRCDPISGHVSLFWYQQALGQGPEFLTYFQNEAQLDKSGLPSDRFFAERPEGSVSTLKIQRTQQEDSAVYLCASARRRLAGVVGSYNEQFFGPGTRLTVL.

This CDR3 is CATSDRPTGIRSSYEQYF. This chain links TRBV24-1 with TRBJ2-7; the TCRdb call, TRBD1, lacks DNA for checking. In germline, CDR1 is KGHDR, CDR2 SFDVKD. The CDR3 loop spans 18 amino acids.

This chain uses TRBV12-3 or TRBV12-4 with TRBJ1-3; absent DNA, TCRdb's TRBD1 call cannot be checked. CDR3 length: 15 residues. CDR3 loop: CASRWGRLSGNTIYF.

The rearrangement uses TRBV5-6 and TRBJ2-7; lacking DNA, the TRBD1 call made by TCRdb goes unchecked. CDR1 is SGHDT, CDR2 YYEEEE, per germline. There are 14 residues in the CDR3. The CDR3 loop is CASSLVGGFHEQYF.

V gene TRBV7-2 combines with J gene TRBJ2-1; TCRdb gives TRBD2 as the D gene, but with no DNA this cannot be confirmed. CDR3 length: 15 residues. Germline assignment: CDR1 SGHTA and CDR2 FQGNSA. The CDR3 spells CASSASPSGERWQFF.

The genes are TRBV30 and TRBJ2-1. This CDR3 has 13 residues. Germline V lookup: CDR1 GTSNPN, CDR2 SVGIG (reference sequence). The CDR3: CAWSVLGGNEQFF.

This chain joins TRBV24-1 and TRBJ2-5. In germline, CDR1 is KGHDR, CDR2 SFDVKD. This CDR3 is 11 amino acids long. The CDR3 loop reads CATSDFRYQYF.

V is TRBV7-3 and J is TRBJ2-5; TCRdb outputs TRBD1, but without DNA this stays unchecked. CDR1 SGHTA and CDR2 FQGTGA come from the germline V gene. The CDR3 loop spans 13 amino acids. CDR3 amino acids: CASSESSGGPQYF.

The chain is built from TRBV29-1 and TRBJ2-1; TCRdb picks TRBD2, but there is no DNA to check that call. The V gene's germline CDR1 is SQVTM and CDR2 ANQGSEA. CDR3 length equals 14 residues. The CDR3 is CSAAGTSERGEQFF.

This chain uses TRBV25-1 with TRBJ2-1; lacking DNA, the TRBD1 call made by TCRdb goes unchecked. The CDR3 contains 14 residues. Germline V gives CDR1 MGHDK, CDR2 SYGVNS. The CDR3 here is CASSDVGGYGYEFF.

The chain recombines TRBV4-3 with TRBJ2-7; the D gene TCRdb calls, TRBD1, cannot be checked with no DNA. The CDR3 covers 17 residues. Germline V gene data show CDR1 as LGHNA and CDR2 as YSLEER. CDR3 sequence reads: CASSQDRGQGPTYEQYF.

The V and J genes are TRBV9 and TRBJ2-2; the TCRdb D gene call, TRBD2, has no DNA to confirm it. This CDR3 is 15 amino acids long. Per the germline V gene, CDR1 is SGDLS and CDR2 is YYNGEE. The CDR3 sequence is CASSPWRENTGELFF.

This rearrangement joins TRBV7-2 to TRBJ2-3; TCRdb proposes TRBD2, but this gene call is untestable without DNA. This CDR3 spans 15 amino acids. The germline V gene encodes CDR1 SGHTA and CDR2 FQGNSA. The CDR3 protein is CASSFRGPGTDTQYF.

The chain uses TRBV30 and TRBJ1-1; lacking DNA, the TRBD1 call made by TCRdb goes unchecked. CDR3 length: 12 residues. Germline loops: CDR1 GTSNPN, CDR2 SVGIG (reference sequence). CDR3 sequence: CAWSSGGGSAFF. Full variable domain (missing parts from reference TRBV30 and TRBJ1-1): SQTIHQWPATLVQPVGSPLSLECTVEGTSNPNLYWYRQAAGRGLQLLFYSVGIGQISSEVPQNLSASRPQDRQFILSSKKLLLSDSGFYLCAWSSGGGSAFFGQGTRLTVV.